This T cell receptor (beta chain) originates from a study of blood T cell repertoires in COVID-19. Method: immunoSEQ multiplex PCR; TCRdb's copy keeps in-frame clones and lacks some. In the table there are roughly 150,000 clones, over 80% of which are singletons. Germline CDR1 is KGHSH and CDR2 is LQKENI. V shed 1 base, J shed 5 bases, and the junction held 3 bases outside the gene matches. The CDR3 is 15 amino acids. This chain joins TRBV18 and TRBJ1-5; 9 bases fit TRBD1. The clonotype was recovered from an older man who had been exposed to COVID-19. Input material: PBMCs or T cells enriched from blood (not recorded which). CDR3 region: CASSPRTGADQPQHF. The CDR3 bases are TGTGCCAGCTCACCACGGACAGGGGCGGATCAGCCCCAGCATTTT.